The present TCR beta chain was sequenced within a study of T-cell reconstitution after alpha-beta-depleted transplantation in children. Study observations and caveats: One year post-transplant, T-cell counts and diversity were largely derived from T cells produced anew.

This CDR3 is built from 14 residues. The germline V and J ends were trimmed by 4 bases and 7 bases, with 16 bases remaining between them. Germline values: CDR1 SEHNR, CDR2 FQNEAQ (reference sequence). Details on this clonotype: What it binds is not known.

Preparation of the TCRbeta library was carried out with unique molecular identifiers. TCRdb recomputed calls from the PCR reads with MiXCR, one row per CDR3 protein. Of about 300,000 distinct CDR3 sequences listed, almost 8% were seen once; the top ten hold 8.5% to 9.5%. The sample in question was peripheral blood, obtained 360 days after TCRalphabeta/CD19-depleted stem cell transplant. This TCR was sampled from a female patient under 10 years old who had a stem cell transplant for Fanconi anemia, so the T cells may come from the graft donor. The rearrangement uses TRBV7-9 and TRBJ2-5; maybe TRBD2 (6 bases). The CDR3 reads CASSWGTRAGTQYF. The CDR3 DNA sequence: TGTGCCAGCAGCTGGGGGACTCGGGCGGGGACCCAGTACTTC.